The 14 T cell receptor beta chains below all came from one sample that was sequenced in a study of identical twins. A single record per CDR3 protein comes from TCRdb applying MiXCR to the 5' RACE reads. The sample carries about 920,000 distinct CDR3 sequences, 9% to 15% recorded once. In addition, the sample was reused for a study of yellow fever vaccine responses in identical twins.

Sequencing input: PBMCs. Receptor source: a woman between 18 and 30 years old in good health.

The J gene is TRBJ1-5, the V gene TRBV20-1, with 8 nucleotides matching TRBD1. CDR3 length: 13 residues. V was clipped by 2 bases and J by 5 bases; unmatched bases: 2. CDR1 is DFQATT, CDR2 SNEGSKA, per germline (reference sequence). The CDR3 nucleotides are TGCAGTGCTAGACTACAGGGGGATCAGCCCCAGCATTTT. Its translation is CSARLQGDQPQHF.

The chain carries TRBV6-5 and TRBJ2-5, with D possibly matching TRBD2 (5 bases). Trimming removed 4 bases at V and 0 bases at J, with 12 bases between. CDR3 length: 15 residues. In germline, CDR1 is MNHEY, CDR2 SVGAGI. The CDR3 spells CASSSGVRYQETQYF. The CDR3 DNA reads TGTGCCAGCAGTTCCGGGGTCAGGTACCAAGAGACCCAGTACTTC.

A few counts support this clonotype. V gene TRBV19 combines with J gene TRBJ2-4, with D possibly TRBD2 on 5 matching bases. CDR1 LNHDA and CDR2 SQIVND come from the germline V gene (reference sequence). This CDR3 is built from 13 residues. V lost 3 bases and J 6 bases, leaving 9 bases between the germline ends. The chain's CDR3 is CASSIREGNIQYF. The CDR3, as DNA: TGTGCCAGTAGTATTAGAGAGGGAAACATTCAGTACTTC.

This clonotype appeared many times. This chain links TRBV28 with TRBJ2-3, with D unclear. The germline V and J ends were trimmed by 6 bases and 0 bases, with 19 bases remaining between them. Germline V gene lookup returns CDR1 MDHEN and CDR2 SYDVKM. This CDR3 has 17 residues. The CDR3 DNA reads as TGTGCCAGCAGCTTCGTTTCAGCCGGTGGTAGCACAGATACGCAGTATTTT. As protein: CASSFVSAGGSTDTQYF.

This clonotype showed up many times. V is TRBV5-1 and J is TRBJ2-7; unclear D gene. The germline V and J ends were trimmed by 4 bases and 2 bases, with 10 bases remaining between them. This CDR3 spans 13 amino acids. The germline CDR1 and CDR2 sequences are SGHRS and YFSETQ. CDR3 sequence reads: CASSLDNPYEQYF. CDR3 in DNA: TGCGCCAGCAGCCTCGACAACCCCTACGAGCAGTACTTC.

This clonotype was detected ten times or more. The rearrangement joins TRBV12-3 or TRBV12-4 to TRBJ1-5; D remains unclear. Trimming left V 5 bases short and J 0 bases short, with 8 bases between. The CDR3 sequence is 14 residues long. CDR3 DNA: TGTGCCAGCAGTCACGACGGTAGCAATCAGCCCCAGCATTTT. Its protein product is CASSHDGSNQPQHF.

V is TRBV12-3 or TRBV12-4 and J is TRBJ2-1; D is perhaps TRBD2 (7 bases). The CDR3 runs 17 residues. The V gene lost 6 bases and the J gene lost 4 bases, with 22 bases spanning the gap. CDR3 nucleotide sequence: TGTGCCAGCAGGTCGGGAGGAGCGGAGGGGGGATACAATGAGCAGTTCTTC. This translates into CASRSGGAEGGYNEQFF.

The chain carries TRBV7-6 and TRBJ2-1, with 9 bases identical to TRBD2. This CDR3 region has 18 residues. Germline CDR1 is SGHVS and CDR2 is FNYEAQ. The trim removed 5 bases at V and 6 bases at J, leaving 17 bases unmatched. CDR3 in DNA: TGTGCCAGCAGCCTTCCTCGGGGTAGCGGGAGTTTTTCCAATGAGCAGTTCTTC. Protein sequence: CASSLPRGSGSFSNEQFF.

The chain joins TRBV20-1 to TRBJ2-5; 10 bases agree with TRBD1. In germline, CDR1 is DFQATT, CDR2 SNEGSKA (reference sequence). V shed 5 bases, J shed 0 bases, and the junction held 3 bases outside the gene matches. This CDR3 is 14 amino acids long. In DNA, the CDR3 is TGCAGTGCTCCGGGACAGGGGTACCAAGAGACCCAGTACTTC. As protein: CSAPGQGYQETQYF.

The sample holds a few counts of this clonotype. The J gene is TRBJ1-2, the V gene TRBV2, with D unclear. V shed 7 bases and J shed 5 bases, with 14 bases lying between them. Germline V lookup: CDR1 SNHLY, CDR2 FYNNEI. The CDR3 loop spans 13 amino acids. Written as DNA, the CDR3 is TGTGCCAGCAAGAGGGCCCCCATATATGGCTACACCTTC. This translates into CASKRAPIYGYTF.

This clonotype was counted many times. The CDR3 bases are TGCGCCAGCAGCTTGGGGGCTCGGATGAACACTGAAGCTTTCTTT. Its protein product is CASSLGARMNTEAFF. The rearrangement joins TRBV5-1 to TRBJ1-1; D gene unclear. Deletions cut 0 bases from V and 0 bases from J, with 9 bases between. Germline-derived CDR1 and CDR2 are SGHRS and YFSETQ. The length of the CDR3 is 15 residues.

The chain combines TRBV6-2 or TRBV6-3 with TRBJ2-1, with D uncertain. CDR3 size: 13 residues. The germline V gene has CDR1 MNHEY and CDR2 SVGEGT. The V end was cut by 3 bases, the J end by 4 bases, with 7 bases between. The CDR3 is CASSYTEYNEQFF. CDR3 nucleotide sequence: TGTGCCAGCAGTTATACAGAATACAATGAGCAGTTCTTC.

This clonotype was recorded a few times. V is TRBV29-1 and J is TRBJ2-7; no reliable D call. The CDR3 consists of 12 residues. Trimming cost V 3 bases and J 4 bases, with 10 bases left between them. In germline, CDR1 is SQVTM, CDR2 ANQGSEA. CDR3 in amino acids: CSVDISPYEQYF. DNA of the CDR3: TGCAGCGTTGACATATCCCCGTACGAGCAGTACTTC.

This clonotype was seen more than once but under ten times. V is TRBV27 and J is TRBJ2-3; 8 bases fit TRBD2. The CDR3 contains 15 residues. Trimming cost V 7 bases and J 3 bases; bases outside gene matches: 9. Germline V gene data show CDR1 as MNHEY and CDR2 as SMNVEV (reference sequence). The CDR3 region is CASNFGGGLTDTQYF. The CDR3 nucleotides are TGTGCCAGCAATTTCGGCGGGGGGTTGACAGATACGCAGTATTTT.